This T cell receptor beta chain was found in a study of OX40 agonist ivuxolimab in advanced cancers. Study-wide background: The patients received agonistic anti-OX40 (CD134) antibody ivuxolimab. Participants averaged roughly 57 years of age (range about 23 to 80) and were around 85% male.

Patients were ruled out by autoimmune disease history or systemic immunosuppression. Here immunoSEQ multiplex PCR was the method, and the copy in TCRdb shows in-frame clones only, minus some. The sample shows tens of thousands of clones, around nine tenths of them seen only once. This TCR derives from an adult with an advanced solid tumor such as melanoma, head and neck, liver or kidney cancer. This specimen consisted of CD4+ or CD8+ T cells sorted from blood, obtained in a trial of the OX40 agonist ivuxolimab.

CDR3 sequence: CASRALLGLAGENTGELFF. CDR3 sequence (DNA): TGTGCCAGCAGGGCCTTATTGGGACTAGCGGGGGAGAACACCGGGGAGCTGTTTTTT. This sequence joins TRBV2 and TRBJ2-2; 14 nucleotides align to TRBD2. After removal of 6 bases from V and 1 base from J, the junction contained 10 bases not matched to a gene. This CDR3 is 19 amino acids long. Germline lookup yields CDR1 SNHLY and CDR2 FYNNEI. The full variable domain, with the rest looked up from reference TRBV2 and TRBJ2-2, is EPEVTQTPSHQVTQMGQEVILRCVPISNHLYFYWYRQILGQKVEFLVSFYNNEISEKSEIFDDQFSVERPDGSNFTLKIRSTKLEDSAMYFCASRALLGLAGENTGELFFGEGSRLTVL.